The TCR beta chain under discussion was sequenced for a study of T-cell reconstitution after alpha-beta-depleted transplantation in children. Findings and limits, study-wide: T-cell numbers and diversity, one year after transplant, stemmed largely from T cells that were newly produced.

This clonotype has a handful of counts. Its antigen is unknown. This sample's TCRbeta library carried unique molecular identifier barcodes. TCRdb processed the PCR reads anew with MiXCR; each CDR3 protein has one entry. The table lists approximately 980,000 distinct CDR3 sequences, less than 30% of them singletons. The CDR3 length is 20 residues. V was pared by 4 bases and J by 1 base, with 27 bases between. From germline, CDR1 is MDHEN and CDR2 SYDVKM. Sequencing was performed on PBMCs, mostly from graft donor cells, taken 360 days after TCRalphabeta/CD19-depleted stem cell transplant. V and J are TRBV28 and TRBJ2-3; possible D gene TRBD2, 7 bases. This receptor was identified in a boy under two years old who had a stem cell transplant for SCID, so the T cells may come from the graft donor. CDR3 DNA: TGTGCCAGCAGTTGGTGGAGGGGGAGGGACCCGTCCCTGGGCACAGATACGCAGTATTTT. It encodes CASSWWRGRDPSLGTDTQYF.